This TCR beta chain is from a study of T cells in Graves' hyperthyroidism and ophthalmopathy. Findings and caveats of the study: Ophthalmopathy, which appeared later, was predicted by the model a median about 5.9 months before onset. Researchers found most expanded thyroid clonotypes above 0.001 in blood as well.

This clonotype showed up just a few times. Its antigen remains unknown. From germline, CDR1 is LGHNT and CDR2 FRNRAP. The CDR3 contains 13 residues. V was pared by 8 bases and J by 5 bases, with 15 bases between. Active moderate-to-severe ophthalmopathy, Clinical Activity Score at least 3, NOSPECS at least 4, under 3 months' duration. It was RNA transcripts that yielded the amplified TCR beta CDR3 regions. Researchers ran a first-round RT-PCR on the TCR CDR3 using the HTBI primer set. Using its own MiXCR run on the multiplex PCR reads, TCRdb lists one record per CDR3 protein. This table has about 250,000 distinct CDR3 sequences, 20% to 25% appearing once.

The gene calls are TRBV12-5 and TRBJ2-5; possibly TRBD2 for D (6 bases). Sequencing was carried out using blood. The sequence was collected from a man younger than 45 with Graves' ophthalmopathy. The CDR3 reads CASSSAGSETQYF. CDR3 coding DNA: TGTGCTAGTAGTTCCGCCGGGAGTGAGACCCAGTACTTC.